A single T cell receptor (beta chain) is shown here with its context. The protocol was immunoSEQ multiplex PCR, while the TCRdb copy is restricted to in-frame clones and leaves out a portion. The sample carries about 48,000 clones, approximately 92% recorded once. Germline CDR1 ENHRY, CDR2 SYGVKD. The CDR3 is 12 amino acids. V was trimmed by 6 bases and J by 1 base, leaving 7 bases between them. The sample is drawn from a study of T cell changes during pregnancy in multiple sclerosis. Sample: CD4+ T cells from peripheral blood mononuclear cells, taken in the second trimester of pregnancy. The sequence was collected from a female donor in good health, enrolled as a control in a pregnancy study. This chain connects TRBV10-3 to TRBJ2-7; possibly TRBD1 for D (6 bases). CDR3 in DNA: TGTGCCATCAGAGGGGGTTCCTACGAGCAGTACTTC. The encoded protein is CAIRGGSYEQYF.